Below, one T cell receptor (beta chain) is given with its context. These data originate in a study of control samples from healthy donors and cancer patients. The CDR3 runs 15 residues. V shed 3 bases and J 7 bases; nucleotides not matched to a gene: 8. Germline V lookup: CDR1 GTSNPN, CDR2 SVGIG (reference sequence). Produced via immunoSEQ multiplex PCR; TCRdb's table is partial and in-frame only. There are some 150,000 clones in the sample; roughly 95% occur only once, and under 1.2% lies in the top ten. This sequence was found in a woman aged 25 to 45 in good health. This sequence joins TRBV30 and TRBJ1-6; 8 bases map to TRBD1. Sequencing was performed on blood. CDR3 nucleotide sequence: TGTGCCTGGAGGCTTACGACAGGGGCAAATTCACCCCTCCACTTT. Translating gives CAWRLTTGANSPLHF.